These T cell receptor beta chains were read from a single sample in a study of T-cell memory formation after mild COVID-19. TCRdb independently ran MiXCR on the 5' RACE reads; one entry per CDR3 protein. In the table there are 400,000 or so distinct CDR3 sequences, over 15% of which are singletons. Sequencing was carried out using PBMCs or a T cell subset sorted from them (not recorded which). These receptors originate from an adult woman who had mild COVID-19 (a few samples of this study predate the infection). Cell type and time point are not known. Both conserved end residues are part of each CDR3. The D gene is left open where the match is weak. Clone size appears in some rows only: once, few, many, or a class for an expanded clone.

>TRBV20-1|.|TRBJ2-7|TRBD2
CSARLAGGIIGYEQYF
TGCAGTGCCCGACTAGCGGGGGGGATAATTGGATACGAGCAGTACTTC
>TRBV13|.|TRBJ1-2|.
CASSSRAINYGYTF
TGTGCCAGCAGCTCCCGGGCTATTAACTATGGCTACACCTTC
>TRBV18|.|TRBJ2-7|.
CASSRINGEQYF
TGTGCCAGCTCACGCATCAATGGGGAGCAGTACTTC
>TRBV30|once|TRBJ2-3|TRBD1
CAWTVGDRDTDTQYF
TGTGCCTGGACTGTAGGGGACAGGGACACAGATACGCAGTATTTT
>TRBV7-8|few|TRBJ1-4|TRBD1
CASSPRDSLNEKLFF
TGTGCCAGCAGCCCCCGGGACAGTTTAAATGAAAAACTGTTTTTT
>TRBV9|.|TRBJ2-5|TRBD2
CASSVAHGGWEETQYF
TGTGCCAGCAGCGTAGCCCACGGGGGGTGGGAAGAGACCCAGTACTTC
>TRBV24-1|few|TRBJ2-1|TRBD2
CATSRSGGTSGINEQFF
TGTGCCACCAGTCGAAGCGGGGGGACTAGCGGGATCAATGAGCAGTTCTTC
>TRBV28|.|TRBJ2-7|.
CASREGPSYEQYF
TGTGCCAGCAGGGAGGGCCCCTCCTACGAGCAGTACTTC
>TRBV6-2/TRBV6-3|.|TRBJ2-1|.
CASSPAGPPYNEQFF
TGTGCCAGCAGCCCTGCGGGGCCGCCCTACAATGAGCAGTTCTTC
>TRBV12-3/TRBV12-4|.|TRBJ2-2|TRBD2
CASSHSGGRLNTGELFF
TGTGCCAGCAGCCACTCGGGGGGGCGCTTGAACACCGGGGAGCTGTTTTTT
>TRBV12-3/TRBV12-4|.|TRBJ2-7|TRBD2
CASSIRGLYEQYF
TGTGCCAGCAGCATCCGGGGACTATACGAGCAGTACTTC
>TRBV5-1|.|TRBJ1-1|.
CASSLVVLTAMNTEAFF
TGCGCCAGCAGCTTGGTTGTGTTAACCGCAATGAACACTGAAGCTTTCTTT
>TRBV2|.|TRBJ1-6|.
CASSGGPNYNSPLHF
TGTGCCAGCAGTGGAGGCCCAAACTATAATTCACCCCTCCACTTT
>TRBV6-1|.|TRBJ1-1|.
CASSEAVNTEAFF
TGTGCCAGCAGTGAAGCAGTGAACACTGAAGCTTTCTTT
>TRBV12-3/TRBV12-4|few|TRBJ2-7|TRBD1
CASSPTGQVYEQYF
TGTGCCAGCAGCCCCACCGGACAGGTCTACGAGCAGTACTTC
>TRBV12-3/TRBV12-4|.|TRBJ2-7|.
CASTEGHYEQYF
TGTGCCAGCACCGAGGGACACTACGAGCAGTACTTC
>TRBV6-5|.|TRBJ2-3|.
CASSYVFSGSTDTQYF
TGTGCCAGCAGTTACGTATTTAGCGGTAGCACAGATACGCAGTATTTT
>TRBV9|.|TRBJ2-7|.
CASSEPTRWGGEQYF
TGTGCCAGCAGCGAGCCCACTCGCTGGGGAGGCGAGCAGTACTTC
>TRBV6-1|.|TRBJ1-1|.
CASRDRQNTEAFF
TGTGCCAGCAGAGACCGACAGAACACTGAAGCTTTCTTT
>TRBV7-2|.|TRBJ2-1|.
CASSGRHNEQFF
TGTGCCAGCAGTGGACGGCACAATGAGCAGTTCTTC
>TRBV19|few|TRBJ2-1|.
CASSHPPGPRMAEQFF
TGTGCCAGTAGTCACCCTCCGGGACCCCGGATGGCTGAGCAGTTCTTC
>TRBV2|few|TRBJ2-1|.
CASSDSARGGNEQFF
TGTGCCAGCAGTGATTCTGCGCGGGGCGGGAATGAGCAGTTCTTC
>TRBV6-2/TRBV6-3|.|TRBJ2-3|.
CASSYSASAGSTDTQYF
TGTGCCAGCAGTTACTCCGCATCGGCAGGGAGCACAGATACGCAGTATTTT
>TRBV10-3|.|TRBJ1-1|TRBD1
CATNGQGGNTEAFF
TGTGCCACGAACGGACAGGGAGGAAACACTGAAGCTTTCTTT
>TRBV5-1|few|TRBJ1-2|.
CASSLESRNYGYTF
TGCGCCAGCAGCTTGGAGAGCAGAAACTATGGCTACACCTTC
>TRBV5-1|few|TRBJ1-4|TRBD1
CASTSGTGKEKLFF
TGCGCCAGCACCTCCGGGACAGGGAAAGAAAAACTGTTTTTT
>TRBV3-1|once|TRBJ2-2|.
CAISQVFRRNTGELFF
TGTGCCATCAGCCAAGTTTTCAGGAGGAACACCGGGGAGCTGTTTTTT
>TRBV6-5|few|TRBJ1-2|.
CASSYQAQGYGYTF
TGTGCCAGCAGTTACCAGGCCCAGGGCTATGGCTACACCTTC
>TRBV5-6|few|TRBJ1-5|.
CASSLIRLPNQPQHF
TGTGCCAGCAGCTTGATAAGGCTCCCCAATCAGCCCCAGCATTTT
>TRBV7-9|few|TRBJ2-5|.
CASSPTTGETQYF
TGTGCCAGCAGCCCCACGACGGGGGAGACCCAGTACTTC
>TRBV20-1|.|TRBJ2-7|TRBD2
CSARDLAGSPYEQYF
TGCAGTGCTAGGGACTTAGCGGGATCTCCCTACGAGCAGTACTTC
>TRBV9|few|TRBJ1-5|.
CASSVGLTGQPQHF
TGTGCCAGCAGCGTAGGTCTAACGGGCCAGCCCCAGCATTTT
>TRBV7-9|few|TRBJ2-1|TRBD2
CASSRAGGRIYNEQFF
TGTGCCAGCAGCCGAGCGGGAGGGAGGATTTACAATGAGCAGTTCTTC
>TRBV4-1|.|TRBJ1-1|TRBD1
CASSQEGQVDTEAFF
TGCGCCAGCAGCCAAGAGGGACAGGTCGACACTGAAGCTTTCTTT
>TRBV20-1|.|TRBJ2-3|TRBD2
CSAREGLAGTLRYTDTQYF
TGCAGTGCTAGAGAGGGACTAGCGGGGACCCTACGATACACAGATACGCAGTATTTT
>TRBV12-3/TRBV12-4|few|TRBJ1-2|TRBD1
CASNGARGLDGYTF
TGTGCCAGCAATGGGGCCAGGGGGCTAGATGGCTACACCTTC
>TRBV5-1|many|TRBJ2-2|.
CASSFRQKTGELFF
TGCGCCAGCAGCTTCCGACAGAAGACCGGGGAGCTGTTTTTT
>TRBV7-3|.|TRBJ2-1|TRBD2
CASSSEPGLAGYNEQFF
TGTGCCAGCAGTTCAGAACCGGGACTAGCGGGGTACAATGAGCAGTTCTTC
>TRBV7-2|.|TRBJ1-6|.
CASSLGPVQGGGNNSPLHF
TGTGCCAGCAGCTTAGGGCCCGTACAGGGCGGAGGGAATAATTCACCCCTCCACTTT
>TRBV15|many|TRBJ2-7|.
CATSRSRRGSGTRGIFSYEQYF
TGTGCCACCAGCAGAAGTCGGAGAGGTTCCGGGACAAGGGGAATCTTCTCCTACGAGCAGTACTTC